A selection of T cell receptor beta chains follows, all from one sample in a study of shared clonotypes between healthy human individuals. Assay: immunoSEQ multiplex PCR; the TCRdb copy retains only in-frame clones and omits some. The sample holds 500,000 to 550,000 clones, approximately 94% seen once. Sequenced input: naive CD4+ T cells sorted from blood. The source of these receptors is a woman younger than 45 in good health. Both conserved end residues are part of each CDR3. The D gene is left open where the match is weak. Only part of the rows carry a size: once, few, many, or a class if the clone is expanded.

d_gene	v_gene	j_gene	abundance	CDR3aa	CDR3nt
-	TRBV30	TRBJ2-7	-	CALQRSGGEQYF	TGTGCCTTACAGCGGAGTGGAGGTGAGCAGTACTTC
-	TRBV6-5	TRBJ2-7	-	CASSYAPSSFPYEQYF	TGTGCCAGCAGTTACGCGCCTAGCTCTTTTCCCTACGAGCAGTACTTC
TRBD2	TRBV6-1	TRBJ2-5	-	CASSVGLAGGEETQYF	TGTGCCAGCAGTGTGGGTCTAGCGGGAGGGGAAGAGACCCAGTACTTC
-	TRBV27	TRBJ1-1	-	CASSLRSRQASGNTEAFF	TGTGCCAGCAGTCTCCGATCGAGACAGGCCAGCGGAAACACTGAAGCTTTCTTT
TRBD2	TRBV5-1	TRBJ2-7	-	CASSFPLAGVNEQYF	TGCGCCAGCAGCTTCCCCCTAGCGGGAGTCAACGAGCAGTACTTC
TRBD1	TRBV7-8	TRBJ1-4	-	CASSLAAGQVFF	TGTGCCAGCAGCTTAGCTGCGGGACAGGTGTTTTTT
-	TRBV7-3	TRBJ2-1	-	CASSPNSARAYSYNEQFF	TGTGCCAGCAGCCCCAATTCGGCACGTGCCTACTCCTACAATGAGCAGTTCTTC
-	TRBV18	TRBJ1-1	-	CASSPGPNTEAFF	TGTGCCAGCTCACCAGGTCCGAACACTGAAGCTTTCTTT
-	TRBV7-9	TRBJ2-6	-	CASSYVPTVSGANVLTF	TGTGCCAGCAGCTACGTCCCCACAGTTTCTGGGGCCAACGTCCTGACTTTC
TRBD2	TRBV10-2	TRBJ2-1	-	CASSASGTSYNEQFF	TGCGCCAGCAGTGCTAGCGGGACCAGCTACAATGAGCAGTTCTTC
-	TRBV28	TRBJ2-2	-	CASRVMVTGELFF	TGTGCCAGCAGGGTAATGGTCACCGGGGAGCTGTTTTTT
TRBD1	TRBV28	TRBJ1-5	once	CASSNTQGRYVGQPQHF	TGTGCCAGCAGCAATACACAGGGGCGGTACGTAGGTCAGCCCCAGCATTTT
TRBD1	TRBV28	TRBJ1-1	-	CASSLSTGGKGYTEAFF	TGTGCCAGCAGTTTATCGACAGGGGGGAAGGGGTACACTGAAGCTTTCTTT
-	TRBV4-2	TRBJ2-7	-	CASSPGGIAYEQYF	TGTGCCAGCAGCCCGGGCGGGATAGCCTACGAGCAGTACTTC
TRBD1	TRBV7-3	TRBJ1-2	-	CASSSTGAANGYTF	TGTGCCAGCAGTTCTACAGGGGCCGCGAATGGCTACACCTTC
TRBD2	TRBV7-9	TRBJ2-7	once	CASSWASLAAPYEQYF	TGTGCCAGCAGCTGGGCGAGTCTAGCGGCCCCCTACGAGCAGTACTTC
-	TRBV2	TRBJ1-1	once	CASSDSGIDTEAFF	TGTGCCAGCAGTGATAGCGGGATTGACACTGAAGCTTTCTTT
-	TRBV6-4	TRBJ2-6	-	CASSDSAGMSSGANVLTF	TGTGCCAGCAGTGACTCCGCAGGGATGAGCTCTGGGGCCAACGTCCTGACTTTC
TRBD1	TRBV7-2	TRBJ2-7	-	CASSLWDSSSYEQYF	TGTGCCAGCAGCTTATGGGACAGTAGCTCCTACGAGCAGTACTTC
-	TRBV7-9	TRBJ2-3	-	CASRYDPTDTQYF	TGTGCCAGCAGATATGACCCGACAGATACGCAGTATTTT
TRBD1	TRBV7-9	TRBJ2-7	-	CASSLGQDYEQYF	TGTGCCAGCAGCCTAGGACAGGACTACGAGCAGTACTTC
-	TRBV28	TRBJ2-1	-	CASLGGVSTFNEQFF	TGTGCCAGTCTGGGGGGAGTGTCTACTTTCAATGAGCAGTTCTTC
TRBD1	TRBV5-1	TRBJ1-2	-	CASSPMRGQGSDYGYTF	TGCGCCAGCAGCCCGATGCGTGGACAGGGCTCGGACTATGGCTACACCTTC
-	TRBV25-1	TRBJ2-7	-	CASSDHRAENF	TGTGCCAGCAGTGATCACCGGGCGGAAAACTTC
TRBD1	TRBV5-1	TRBJ1-1	-	CASSPGQGLGVAFF	TGCGCCAGCAGCCCGGGACAGGGTCTGGGGGTAGCTTTCTTT
-	TRBV9	TRBJ2-5	-	CASSVQGGETQYF	TGTGCCAGCAGCGTACAGGGAGGAGAGACCCAGTACTTC
-	TRBV27	TRBJ1-6	-	CASSWMGTYSPLHF	TGTGCCAGCAGTTGGATGGGGACTTATTCACCCCTCCACTTT
TRBD2	TRBV10-2	TRBJ2-1	-	CASSPAGGRQFF	TGCGCCAGCAGTCCAGCGGGAGGGCGTCAGTTCTTC
-	TRBV30	TRBJ2-5	-	CAWSGALQETQYF	TGTGCCTGGAGCGGAGCGTTACAAGAGACCCAGTACTTC
-	TRBV6-5	TRBJ1-1	once	CASRRQVGVTEAFF	TGTGCCAGCAGACGACAGGTAGGGGTGACTGAAGCTTTCTTT
-	TRBV28	TRBJ2-7	-	CASSVLDHLTLYEQYF	TGTGCCAGCAGTGTTTTGGACCACTTGACCCTCTACGAGCAGTACTTC
TRBD2	TRBV7-2	TRBJ2-5	-	CASSLVAAGGPGETQYF	TGTGCCAGCAGCTTAGTGGCTGCGGGAGGGCCCGGAGAGACCCAGTACTTC
-	TRBV30	TRBJ2-7	-	CAWSRGNPYEQYF	TGTGCCTGGAGTCGGGGGAACCCCTACGAGCAGTACTTC
-	TRBV5-1	TRBJ1-1	-	CASSQISTGTEAFF	TGCGCCAGCAGCCAGATTTCGACCGGGACTGAAGCTTTCTTT
TRBD1	TRBV5-1	TRBJ2-6	-	CASSIQGISSGANVLTF	TGCGCCAGCAGCATACAGGGGATAAGCTCTGGGGCCAACGTCCTGACTTTC
TRBD2	TRBV5-5	TRBJ2-5	-	CASSLAPGTSGLETQYF	TGTGCCAGCAGCTTGGCCCCGGGGACTAGCGGTTTGGAGACCCAGTACTTC
-	TRBV6-5	TRBJ1-2	-	CASSLKGGPGGYTF	TGTGCCAGCAGCCTAAAGGGGGGCCCCGGTGGCTACACCTTC
TRBD2	TRBV28	TRBJ2-3	-	CASSSGADTQYF	TGTGCCAGCAGTAGCGGGGCAGATACGCAGTATTTT
-	TRBV4-1	TRBJ1-2	-	CASSQGTGRYGYTF	TGCGCCAGCAGCCAAGGTACAGGCCGATATGGCTACACCTTC
TRBD1	TRBV9	TRBJ1-2	-	CASSGGQGISQGYTF	TGTGCCAGCAGCGGGGGACAGGGGATTTCCCAAGGCTACACCTTC
-	TRBV5-1	TRBJ2-2	once	CASSQRDPGTGELFF	TGCGCCAGCAGCCAACGGGACCCGGGGACCGGGGAGCTGTTTTTT
-	TRBV6-6	TRBJ2-7	-	CASSYSGKWAEQYF	TGTGCCAGCAGTTACTCGGGAAAATGGGCCGAGCAGTACTTC
TRBD1	TRBV6-5	TRBJ2-7	-	CASSPPGTGSYEQYF	TGTGCCAGCAGCCCCCCCGGGACAGGTTCCTACGAGCAGTACTTC
-	TRBV19	TRBJ2-2	-	CASSIHREANTGELFF	TGTGCCAGTAGTATCCACAGGGAGGCGAACACCGGGGAGCTGTTTTTT
-	TRBV5-8	TRBJ1-3	once	CASSLEPASGNTIYF	TGTGCCAGCAGCTTGGAGCCAGCCTCTGGAAACACCATATATTTT
TRBD2	TRBV2	TRBJ2-5	-	CASKVGFGVAGGPGETQYF	TGTGCCAGCAAGGTTGGATTCGGGGTAGCGGGAGGGCCCGGAGAGACCCAGTACTTC
TRBD1	TRBV28	TRBJ1-5	-	CASSPIWTGENQPQHF	TGTGCCAGCAGTCCCATCTGGACAGGGGAAAATCAGCCCCAGCATTTT
TRBD1	TRBV7-7	TRBJ2-3	-	CASSLGQGDTQYF	TGTGCCAGCAGCTTAGGACAGGGTGATACGCAGTATTTT
-	TRBV18	TRBJ2-2	-	CASSPPGLAGELFF	TGTGCCAGCTCACCACCAGGGTTGGCCGGGGAGCTGTTTTTT
-	TRBV7-9	TRBJ2-6	-	CASCGANVLTF	TGTGCCAGCTGTGGGGCCAACGTCCTGACTTTC
TRBD1	TRBV5-1	TRBJ2-7	-	CASSVGQDYEQYF	TGCGCCAGCAGCGTGGGACAGGACTACGAGCAGTACTTC
TRBD2	TRBV7-3	TRBJ2-3	-	CASSLGLAGATDTQYF	TGTGCCAGCAGCTTGGGACTAGCGGGAGCCACAGATACGCAGTATTTT
TRBD1	TRBV18	TRBJ2-5	-	CASSQGQGETQYF	TGTGCCAGCTCACAAGGACAGGGTGAGACCCAGTACTTC
TRBD2	TRBV7-9	TRBJ2-5	-	CASSLASGRETQYF	TGTGCCAGCAGCCTCGCTAGCGGGAGGGAGACCCAGTACTTC
-	TRBV10-3	TRBJ2-3	-	CAIGRSGTDTQYF	TGTGCCATCGGGAGGAGCGGCACAGATACGCAGTATTTT
-	TRBV11-2	TRBJ1-4	-	CASARSEKLFF	TGTGCCAGCGCAAGATCTGAAAAACTGTTTTTT
TRBD2	TRBV5-6	TRBJ2-1	-	CASSEVGLAAYNEQFF	TGTGCCAGCAGCGAGGTGGGACTAGCGGCCTACAATGAGCAGTTCTTC
TRBD1	TRBV28	TRBJ2-7	-	CASSSPGTGYNEQYF	TGTGCCAGCAGTTCACCTGGGACAGGGTACAACGAGCAGTACTTC
-	TRBV15	TRBJ1-4	once	CATSKGGTGDEKLFF	TGTGCCACCAGCAAGGGGGGGACGGGGGATGAAAAACTGTTTTTT